Reported below is one TCR beta chain. Its cognate antigen is unknown. This CDR3 comprises 15 residues. CDR1 and CDR2 (germline): SGHKS, YYEKEE (reference sequence). Trimming took off 2 bases at V and 8 bases at J, with 14 bases between the two ends. The entry originates in a study of T cell responses to AZD1222 COVID-19 vaccine. Study-level background: Timing groups of about 4 and about 12 weeks for second doses were pooled.

Profiled with immunoSEQ multiplex PCR; TCRdb holds only in-frame clones, not every one. The sample shows about 150,000 clones, 80% to 95% of them seen only once. Study-level results: Donors were mostly white British, more females; clonal diversity possibly underestimated. Two AZD1222 doses significantly raised spike-specific TCR breadth and depth over controls. The repertoires were collected only after the peak T cell response.

The sequence was collected from an adult in good health. The source was peripheral blood, collected on day 0 of AZD1222 vaccination. V is TRBV5-5 and J is TRBJ1-6, with D possibly TRBD1 on 5 matching bases. The CDR3 is CASSLRGPEYSPLHF. As DNA, the CDR3 is TGTGCCAGCAGCTTACGGGGACCGGAGTATTCACCCCTCCACTTT.